The clone carrying this T cell receptor (beta chain) has more than one count but fewer than ten. What was amplified from RNA transcripts were TCR beta CDR3 regions. The HTBI primer set was used in a first-round RT-PCR of the TCR CDR3. TCRdb itself ran the multiplex PCR reads through MiXCR, one entry per CDR3 protein. This repertoire shows about 100,000 distinct CDR3 sequences, 16% found once; its top ten account for around two fifths. This sample was taken from a study of T cells in Graves' hyperthyroidism and ophthalmopathy. No ophthalmopathy progression within 18 months constituted stable Graves' hyperthyroidism. Patients showing uncontrolled infection, other autoimmune disease, pregnancy or lactation were ineligible. The CDR3 is made up of 15 amino acids. Germline trimming cut 5 bases from V and 2 bases from J; bases unmatched to any gene: 4. The germline V gene encodes CDR1 SGHVS and CDR2 FQNEAQ.

The origin of this receptor is a woman between 45 and 60 years old with Graves' hyperthyroidism. Sequencing input: blood. The chain is built from TRBV7-8 and TRBJ2-1, with 9 bases matching TRBD2. In nucleotides, the CDR3 is TGTGCCAGCAGCCCCAGCGGGAGGACCTACAATGAGCAGTTCTTC. Translation: CASSPSGRTYNEQFF.